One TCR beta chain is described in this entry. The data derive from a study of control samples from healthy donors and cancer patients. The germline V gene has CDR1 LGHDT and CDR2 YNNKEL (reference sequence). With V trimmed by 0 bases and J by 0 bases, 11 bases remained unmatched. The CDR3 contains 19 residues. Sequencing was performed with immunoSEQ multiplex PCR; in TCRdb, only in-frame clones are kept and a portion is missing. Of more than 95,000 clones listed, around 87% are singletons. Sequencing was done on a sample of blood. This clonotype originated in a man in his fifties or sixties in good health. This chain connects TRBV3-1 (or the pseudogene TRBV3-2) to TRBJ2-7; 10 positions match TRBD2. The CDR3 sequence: CASSQDPVERGGSSYEQYF. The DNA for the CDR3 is TGTGCCAGCAGCCAAGATCCCGTAGAGCGGGGGGGATCCTCCTACGAGCAGTACTTC.